This TCR beta chain was observed in a study of radiotherapy plus CTLA-4 blockade in lung cancer. TCRdb's table, derived via immunoSEQ multiplex PCR, lists solely in-frame clones and lacks some. This table holds about 97,000 clones, approximately 75% found once. V lost 8 bases and J lost 2, with 16 bases in between. CDR1 and CDR2 (germline): MNHNY, SVGAGI (reference sequence). The CDR3 covers 15 residues. Sequencing was performed on peripheral blood, taken from a patient treated with radiotherapy plus ipilimumab. This sequence originates from a human donor with non-small cell lung cancer who had a partial response to radiotherapy plus ipilimumab. Some clones in this sample may be carry-over from other donors' samples. V and J are TRBV6-6 and TRBJ1-5, with unresolved D. Written as DNA, the CDR3 is TGTGCCAGCTCTAAAGGAGTGATGGGCAATCAGCCCCAGCATTTT. As protein: CASSKGVMGNQPQHF.